This T cell receptor beta chain was captured by sequencing in a study of T cells after yellow fever vaccination. Study observations and caveats: Weaker, the secondary response peaked sooner, at day 5 versus 15.

Each CDR3 protein is one row after TCRdb ran MiXCR on the 5' RACE reads. The sample yields some 100,000 distinct CDR3 sequences, 7.2% seen once. Comments on this clonotype: Antigen unknown.

Unmatched junction bases numbered 3, after V lost 0 bases and J lost 8 bases. Germline CDR1 is LGHNA and CDR2 is YSLEER. The CDR3 consists of 14 residues. Sequences were derived from CD4+ T cells sorted from PBMCs, sampled about 49 days after the first yellow fever vaccination. The V and J genes are TRBV4-3 and TRBJ1-4, with 7 bases matching TRBD1. This TCR derives from a man between 18 and 29 years old who received the YFV17D yellow fever vaccine. CDR3 DNA sequence: TGCGCCAGCAGCCAAGAAAACAGGGGAGAAAAACTGTTTTTT. It specifies CASSQENRGEKLFF.